Below, 10 T cell receptor beta chains from the same sample are listed, as sequenced in a study of blood T cell repertoires in COVID-19. This table comes from immunoSEQ multiplex PCR, and its TCRdb copy is limited to in-frame clones, with some not included. The table records 65,000 to 80,000 clones, under 95% of them present only once. Sequencing was carried out using peripheral blood. The receptors stem from a human donor in a cohort sampled during active COVID-19.

The chain recombines TRBV7-9 with TRBJ2-3; D possibly corresponds to TRBD2 (6 bases). Germline V CDR1 and CDR2: SEHNR, FQNEAQ (reference sequence). The CDR3 has 15 residues. Trimming took 1 base from V and 6 from J, leaving 14 bases between them. For the CDR3, the DNA is TGTGCCAGCAGCTTAGGGAGGGCCCGTCCGGATACGCAGTATTTT. Translating gives CASSLGRARPDTQYF.

The genes are TRBV18 and TRBJ1-1, with D possibly being TRBD1 (6 bases). Between the trimmed V and J ends, which lost 6 bases and 2 bases, there was a span of 16 bases. Looked up from germline, CDR1 is KGHSH and CDR2 is LQKENI. The CDR3 has 15 amino acids. CDR3 region: CASSPPGALNTEAFF. The CDR3 nucleotides are TGTGCCAGCTCGCCCCCAGGGGCGCTTAACACTGAAGCTTTCTTT.

This clone occurred once. The CDR3 reads CASSMRTGTRAHEQFF. CDR3 nucleotides: TGTGCCAGTAGTATGAGGACAGGGACCCGAGCCCATGAGCAGTTCTTC. This sequence joins TRBV19 and TRBJ2-1, with TRBD1 identical over 8 bases. This CDR3 is built from 16 residues. V gave up 3 bases and J gave up 8 bases; unmatched junction bases: 12. The germline V gene encodes CDR1 LNHDA and CDR2 SQIVND (reference sequence).

This clone was seen only once. Here the CDR3 DNA reads TGTGCCAGTAGTATCCGGACAGGGTATTTCTACGAGCAGTACTTC. Encoded protein: CASSIRTGYFYEQYF. The V gene is TRBV19, the J gene TRBJ2-7; 8 positions match TRBD1. Germline lookup yields CDR1 LNHDA and CDR2 SQIVND (reference sequence). V lost 3 bases to trimming and J lost 3 bases; unmatched junction nucleotides: 7. The CDR3 runs to 15 residues.

The chain uses TRBV2 and TRBJ2-7; 9 bases are shared with TRBD2. The germline gives CDR1 SNHLY, CDR2 FYNNEI. This CDR3 contains 16 residues. V gave up 1 base and J gave up 5 bases; unmatched junction bases: 9. This chain's CDR3 is CASSEGPASGAHEQYF. The DNA of the CDR3 is TGTGCCAGCAGTGAAGGCCCCGCTAGCGGGGCCCACGAGCAGTACTTC.

CDR3 residues: CASSPLDNEQFF. The CDR3 DNA reads as TGTGCCAGCTCACCATTAGACAATGAGCAGTTCTTC. The V call is TRBV18, the J call TRBJ2-1, with D hard to call. The CDR3 loop spans 12 amino acids. Germline loops: CDR1 KGHSH, CDR2 LQKENI. V gave up 2 bases and J gave up 5 bases, with 4 bases separating them.

V and J are TRBV6-5 and TRBJ1-2; a possible D gene is TRBD1 (6 bases). There are 14 residues in the CDR3. Looked up from germline, CDR1 is MNHEY and CDR2 is SVGAGI. The V gene lost 5 bases and the J gene lost 4 bases, with 14 bases spanning the gap. In DNA, the CDR3 is TGTGCCAGCAGTCCCTTCGGACAGCTCTATGGCTACACCTTC. This encodes CASSPFGQLYGYTF.

This chain connects TRBV9 to TRBJ1-2; a weak D match, TRBD1 (5 bases). The CDR3 spans 14 residues. Germline CDR1 and CDR2: SGDLS and YYNGEE. Trimming shortened V by 3 bases and J by 4 bases, and 13 bases separated the two germline ends. For the CDR3, the DNA is TGTGCCAGCAGCGGAGGGGAGGGTGGCTATGGCTACACCTTC. Its translation: CASSGGEGGYGYTF. Variable domain in full (rest from reference TRBV9 and TRBJ1-2): DSGVTQTPKHLITATGQRVTLRCSPRSGDLSVYWYQQSLDQGLQFLIQYYNGEERAKGNILERFSAQQFPDLHSELNLSSLELGDSALYFCASSGGEGGYGYTFGSGTRLTVV.

The chain links TRBV18 to TRBJ1-5, with 9 nucleotides matching TRBD1. V was pared by 2 bases and J by 4 bases, with 6 bases of the junction left unmatched. Germline V gene sequence: CDR1 KGHSH, CDR2 LQKENI. CDR3 length equals 16 residues. The CDR3 spells CASSPGQGFLNQPQHF. DNA for the CDR3: TGTGCCAGCTCACCAGGACAGGGGTTTCTTAATCAGCCCCAGCATTTT.

This chain joins TRBV19 and TRBJ2-7, with a weak D call TRBD1 (5 bases). The CDR3 sequence is 13 residues long. V was clipped by 5 bases and J by 7 bases, with 15 bases between them. Germline V gene data show CDR1 as LNHDA and CDR2 as SQIVND (reference sequence). The CDR3 nucleotides read TGTGCCAGTAGTCGGGCAGGGTTAGGGGAGCAGTACTTC. Translation: CASSRAGLGEQYF.